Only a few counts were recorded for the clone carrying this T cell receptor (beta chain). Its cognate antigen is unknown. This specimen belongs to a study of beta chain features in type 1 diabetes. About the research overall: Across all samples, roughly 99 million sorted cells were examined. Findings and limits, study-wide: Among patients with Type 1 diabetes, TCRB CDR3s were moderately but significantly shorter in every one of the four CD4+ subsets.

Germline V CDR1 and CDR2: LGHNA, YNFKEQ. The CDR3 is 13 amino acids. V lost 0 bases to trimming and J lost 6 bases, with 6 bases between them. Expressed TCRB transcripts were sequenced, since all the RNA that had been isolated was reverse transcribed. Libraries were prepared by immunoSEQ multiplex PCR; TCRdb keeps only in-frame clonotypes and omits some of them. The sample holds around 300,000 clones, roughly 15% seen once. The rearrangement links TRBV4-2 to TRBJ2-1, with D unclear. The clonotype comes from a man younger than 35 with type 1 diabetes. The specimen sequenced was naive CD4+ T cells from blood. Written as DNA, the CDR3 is TGTGCCAGCAGCCAAGATCCTAGCAATGAGCAGTTCTTC. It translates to CASSQDPSNEQFF.